A single sample gave rise to the 19 T cell receptor beta chains below, sequenced in a study of blood T cell repertoires in COVID-19. Generated by immunoSEQ multiplex PCR, the TCRdb table keeps only in-frame clones and is missing some. Of approximately 170,000 clones in the sample, about 83% were seen once. The sequencing sample was made of PBMCs or T cells enriched from blood (not recorded which). All receptors come from a woman aged 45-59 years in a cohort exposed to, infected with or recovered from COVID-19 (not recorded which).

J is TRBJ1-1 and V is TRBV7-9; no clear D. CDR1 and CDR2 (germline): SEHNR, FQNEAQ (reference sequence). The V end lost 3 bases, the J end lost 8 bases, and 10 bases lay between the germline ends. This CDR3 contains 12 residues. The CDR3 DNA follows: TGTGCCAGCAGCTTGGCCCCGGGGGAAGCTTTCTTT. This codes for CASSLAPGEAFF.

The V and J genes are TRBV5-6 and TRBJ1-4, with a tentative D call TRBD1 (5 bases). CDR3 length equals 14 residues. Germline V gene sequence: CDR1 SGHDT, CDR2 YYEEEE. V lost 0 bases, J lost 4 bases, and 7 bases lay in between. CDR3 residues: CASSLEGNNEKLFF. CDR3 nucleotides: TGTGCCAGCAGCTTGGAGGGGAATAATGAAAAACTGTTTTTT.

This chain connects TRBV4-3 to TRBJ2-2; D gene ambiguous. V lost 1 base and J lost 4, with 7 bases in between. The CDR3 length is 14 residues. In germline, CDR1 is LGHNA, CDR2 YSLEER. CDR3 amino acids: CASSQGPGTGELFF. CDR3 nucleotide sequence: TGCGCCAGCAGCCAAGGTCCGGGCACCGGGGAGCTGTTTTTT.

This clone showed up just once. This chain joins TRBV21-1 and TRBJ2-7; the table's D call TRBD1 went unverified against the DNA. TRBV21-1 is a pseudogene. The CDR3 covers 14 residues. CDR3 bases: TGTGCCAGCTCCCGACATCACCGACCCTACGAGCAGTACTTC. Its translation: CASSRHHRPYEQYF.

The chain employs TRBV18 and TRBJ1-5; D gene unclear. This CDR3 comprises 14 residues. CDR1 is KGHSH and CDR2 is LQKENI in the germline V gene. The V gene lost 4 bases and the J gene lost 5 bases, with 12 bases spanning the gap. The CDR3 coding sequence is TGTGCCAGCTCACTCGACACCACCGATCAGCCCCAGCATTTT. It translates to CASSLDTTDQPQHF.

V gene TRBV27 combines with J gene TRBJ2-1, with TRBD2 identical over 8 bases. This CDR3 has 16 residues. J lost 1 base, V lost 6 bases, and 8 bases had no gene match. CDR1 and CDR2 from the germline V gene are MNHEY and SMNVEV (reference sequence). CDR3 DNA: TGTGCCAGCAGCCTGGTAGCGGGAAATTCCTACAATGAGCAGTTCTTC. It is translated as CASSLVAGNSYNEQFF.

The V and J genes are TRBV30 and TRBJ1-2, with TRBD1 matching over 11 bases. Trimming removed 4 bases from V and 7 bases from J; junction bases left unmatched: 5. The CDR3 sequence is 13 residues long. Germline-derived CDR1 and CDR2 are GTSNPN and SVGIG (reference sequence). CDR3 sequence reads: CAWTTGTGGGYTF. DNA of the CDR3: TGTGCCTGGACTACCGGGACAGGGGGTGGCTACACCTTC.

The sample holds a few counts of this clone. The V call is TRBV7-9, the J call TRBJ1-2; D unresolved. The V end lost 6 bases, the J end lost 0 bases, and 11 bases lay between the germline ends. The CDR3 contains 14 residues. CDR1 is SEHNR, CDR2 FQNEAQ, per germline (reference sequence). The chain's CDR3 is CASSFTETNYGYTF. CDR3 bases: TGTGCCAGCAGTTTTACCGAGACTAACTATGGCTACACCTTC.

The genes are TRBV19 and TRBJ2-7, with 7 nucleotides matching TRBD2. Trimming cost V 2 bases and J 0 bases; bases outside gene matches: 4. Germline loops: CDR1 LNHDA, CDR2 SQIVND (reference sequence). The CDR3 runs 15 residues. CDR3 amino acids: CASSIFAGDSYEQYF. Here the CDR3 DNA reads TGTGCCAGTAGTATATTCGCGGGAGACTCCTACGAGCAGTACTTC.

V is TRBV19 and J is TRBJ2-3; a possible D gene is TRBD1 (6 bases). The germline CDR1 and CDR2 sequences are LNHDA and SQIVND (reference sequence). The CDR3 has 14 amino acids. Trimming left V 3 bases short and J 2 bases short, with 9 bases between. The chain's CDR3 is CASSIGQNTDTQYF. The CDR3 nucleotides are TGTGCCAGTAGTATCGGACAGAACACAGATACGCAGTATTTT.

V and J are TRBV6-5 and TRBJ2-7; no clear D gene. Trimming took off 6 bases at V and 1 base at J, with 10 bases between the two ends. The CDR3 is 13 amino acids. Germline V gene lookup returns CDR1 MNHEY and CDR2 SVGAGI. The DNA for the CDR3 is TGTGCCAGCAGGTCACCGCAGTCCTACGAGCAGTACTTC. Residues: CASRSPQSYEQYF.

Only one count was recorded for this clone. This chain links TRBV30 with TRBJ2-7, with D unclear. V gave up 2 bases and J gave up 4 bases, with 9 bases separating them. The CDR3 has 12 residues. CDR1 is GTSNPN, CDR2 SVGIG, per germline (reference sequence). The CDR3 protein is CAWSILQYEQYF. The CDR3 nucleotides are TGTGCCTGGAGTATATTGCAGTACGAGCAGTACTTC.

Regarding this clone: Additional DNA sequences in this sample encode the identical CDR3. V and J are TRBV5-8 and TRBJ1-1; 7 positions agree with TRBD1. The ends lost 2 bases at V and 1 base at J; junction bases unmatched: 2. CDR1 is SGHTS and CDR2 is YDEGEE in the germline V gene. The CDR3 extends over 14 amino acids. This chain's CDR3 is CASSLQGRNTEAFF. The CDR3 nucleotides read TGTGCCAGCAGCTTACAGGGGAGGAACACTGAAGCTTTCTTT.

This chain links TRBV19 with TRBJ2-2; D perhaps matches TRBD1 (5 bases). CDR3 size: 15 residues. CDR1 is LNHDA and CDR2 is SQIVND in the germline V gene (reference sequence). Trimming shortened V by 5 bases and J by 2 bases, and 12 bases separated the two germline ends. The chain's CDR3 is CASSPTQGNTGELFF. CDR3 nucleotide sequence: TGTGCCAGTAGTCCGACCCAGGGAAACACCGGGGAGCTGTTTTTT. Full variable domain (rest looked up from reference TRBV19 and TRBJ2-2): DGGITQSPKYLFRKEGQNVTLSCEQNLNHDAMYWYRQDPGQGLRLIYYSQIVNDFQKGDIAEGYSVSREKKESFPLTVTSAQKNPTAFYLCASSPTQGNTGELFFGEGSRLTVL.

V usage is TRBV2 and J usage is TRBJ2-2; a possible D gene is TRBD2 (6 bases). Germline assignment: CDR1 SNHLY and CDR2 FYNNEI. The CDR3 loop spans 14 amino acids. Trimming cost V 7 bases and J 5 bases, with 14 bases left between them. The CDR3: CASMSGGITGELFF. The DNA for the CDR3 is TGTGCCAGCATGAGTGGGGGGATTACCGGGGAGCTGTTTTTT.

This clone was picked up a small number of times. This chain uses TRBV18 with TRBJ1-2; a weak D match, TRBD1 (6 bases). The CDR3 consists of 13 residues. The V and J ends lost 4 bases and 5 bases respectively, with 11 bases between them. Per germline, CDR1 KGHSH and CDR2 LQKENI. Here the CDR3 DNA reads TGTGCCAGCTCACTCGGACAGATTTATGGCTACACCTTC. Protein: CASSLGQIYGYTF.

This rearrangement joins TRBV7-2 to TRBJ2-5; D call uncertain. Trimming left V 4 bases short and J 2 bases short, with 14 bases between. This CDR3 spans 15 amino acids. The germline CDR1 and CDR2 sequences are SGHTA and FQGNSA. CDR3 nucleotides: TGTGCCAGCAGCTCCTTGCGAGGTCGGCAAGAGACCCAGTACTTC. Its translation: CASSSLRGRQETQYF.

V usage is TRBV19 and J usage is TRBJ2-3; perhaps TRBD2 as D (5 bases). The CDR3 runs to 15 residues. Trimming removed 3 bases at V and 4 bases at J, with 14 bases between. Germline loops: CDR1 LNHDA, CDR2 SQIVND (reference sequence). The CDR3 bases are TGTGCCAGTAGTATGTATGGTGGGGAGTCAGATACGCAGTATTTT. Translated: CASSMYGGESDTQYF.

As DNA, the CDR3 is TGTGCCAGCAGCTTAGATAGTCACCTCCCTGAAGCTTTCTTT. Its translation: CASSLDSHLPEAFF. The chain has TRBV7-8 and TRBJ1-1; no clear D. V was cut by 1 base and J by 6 bases, with 12 bases left in between. The germline V gene has CDR1 SGHVS and CDR2 FQNEAQ. The CDR3 consists of 14 residues.